This TCR beta chain was sequenced during a study of cytomegalovirus exposure and HLA in healthy donors. CDR3 length: 12 residues. Per the germline V gene, CDR1 is LGHNA and CDR2 is YNFKEQ. The V and J ends lost 6 bases and 4 bases, in that order; junction bases with no gene match: 3. Here immunoSEQ multiplex PCR was the method, and the copy in TCRdb shows in-frame clones only, minus some. This table holds over 100,000 clones, about nine tenths found once. The chain uses TRBV4-2 and TRBJ2-7; 7 bases align to TRBD2. The sequence came from a man aged 25 to 45 in good health and CMV-seronegative. The sample taken for sequencing was PBMCs. The CDR3 DNA follows: TGTGCCAGCAGGGGAGGGACTTACGAGCAGTACTTC. This gives the protein CASRGGTYEQYF.